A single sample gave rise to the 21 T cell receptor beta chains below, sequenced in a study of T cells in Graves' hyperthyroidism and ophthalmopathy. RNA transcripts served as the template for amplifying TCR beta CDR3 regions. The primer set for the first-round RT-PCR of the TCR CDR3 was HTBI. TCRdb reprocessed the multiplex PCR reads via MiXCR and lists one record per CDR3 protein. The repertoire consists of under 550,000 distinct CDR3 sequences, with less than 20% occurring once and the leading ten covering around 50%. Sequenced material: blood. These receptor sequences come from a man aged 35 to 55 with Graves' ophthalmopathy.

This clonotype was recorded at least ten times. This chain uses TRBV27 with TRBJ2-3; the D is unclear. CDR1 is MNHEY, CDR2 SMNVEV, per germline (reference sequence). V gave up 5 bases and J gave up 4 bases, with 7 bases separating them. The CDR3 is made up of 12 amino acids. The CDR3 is CASSRTADTQYF. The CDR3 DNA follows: TGTGCCAGCAGTCGTACGGCAGATACGCAGTATTTT.

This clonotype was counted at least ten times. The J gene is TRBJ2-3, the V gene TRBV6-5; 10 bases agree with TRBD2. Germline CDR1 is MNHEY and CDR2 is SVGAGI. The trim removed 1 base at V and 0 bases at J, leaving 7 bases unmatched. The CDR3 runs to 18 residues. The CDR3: CASSYFPPTSGSTDTQYF. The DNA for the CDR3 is TGTGCCAGCAGTTACTTCCCACCGACTAGCGGGAGCACAGATACGCAGTATTTT.

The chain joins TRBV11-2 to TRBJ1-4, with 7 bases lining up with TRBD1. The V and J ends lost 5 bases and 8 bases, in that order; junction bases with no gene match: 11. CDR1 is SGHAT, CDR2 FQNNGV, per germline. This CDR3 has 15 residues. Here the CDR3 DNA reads TGTGCCAGCAGCACCCTGACAGGGAGTGGGGAAAAACTGTTTTTT. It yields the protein CASSTLTGSGEKLFF. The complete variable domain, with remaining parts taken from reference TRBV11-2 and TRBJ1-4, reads EAGVAQSPRYKIIEKRQSVAFWCNPISGHATLYWYQQILGQGPKLLIQFQNNGVVDDSQLPKDRFSAERLKGVDSTLKIQPAKLEDSAVYLCASSTLTGSGEKLFFGSGTQLSVL.

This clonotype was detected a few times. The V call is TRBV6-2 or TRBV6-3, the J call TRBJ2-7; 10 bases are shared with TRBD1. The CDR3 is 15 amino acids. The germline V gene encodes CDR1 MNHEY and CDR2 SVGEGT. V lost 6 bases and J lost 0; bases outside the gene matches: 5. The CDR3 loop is CASSRDRGSSYEQYF. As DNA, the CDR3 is TGTGCCAGCAGCCGGGACAGGGGAAGCTCCTACGAGCAGTACTTC.

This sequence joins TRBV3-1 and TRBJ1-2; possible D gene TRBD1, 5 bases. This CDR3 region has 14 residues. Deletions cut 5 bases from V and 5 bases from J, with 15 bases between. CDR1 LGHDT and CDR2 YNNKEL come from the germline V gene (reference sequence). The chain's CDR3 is CASSSPGTGYGYTF. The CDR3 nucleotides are TGTGCCAGCAGCTCCCCCGGGACGGGATATGGCTACACCTTC.

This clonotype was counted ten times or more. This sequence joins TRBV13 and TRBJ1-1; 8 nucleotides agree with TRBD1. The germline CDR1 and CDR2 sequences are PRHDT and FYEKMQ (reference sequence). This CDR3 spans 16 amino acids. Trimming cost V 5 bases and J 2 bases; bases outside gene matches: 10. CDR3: CASSPRDRTPNTEAFF. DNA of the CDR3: TGTGCCAGCAGCCCCCGGGACAGGACCCCTAACACTGAAGCTTTCTTT.

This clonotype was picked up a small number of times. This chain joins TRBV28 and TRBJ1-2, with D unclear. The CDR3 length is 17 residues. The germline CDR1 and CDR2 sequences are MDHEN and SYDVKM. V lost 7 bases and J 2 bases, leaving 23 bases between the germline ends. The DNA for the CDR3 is TGTGCCAGCATCACTGGGGATCGTTCTATTAGGAACTATGGCTACACCTTC. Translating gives CASITGDRSIRNYGYTF.

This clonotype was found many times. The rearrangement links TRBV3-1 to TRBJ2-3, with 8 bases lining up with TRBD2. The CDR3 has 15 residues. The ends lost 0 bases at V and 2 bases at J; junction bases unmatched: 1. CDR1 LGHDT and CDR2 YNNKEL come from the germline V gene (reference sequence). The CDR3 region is CASSQELAVTDTQYF. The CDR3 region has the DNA TGTGCCAGCAGCCAAGAACTAGCGGTCACAGATACGCAGTATTTT.

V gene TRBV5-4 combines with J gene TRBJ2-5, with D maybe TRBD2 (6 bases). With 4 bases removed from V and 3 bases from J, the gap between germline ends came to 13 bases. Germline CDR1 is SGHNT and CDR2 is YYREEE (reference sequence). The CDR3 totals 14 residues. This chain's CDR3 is CASSREVREETQYF. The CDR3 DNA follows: TGTGCCAGCAGCAGGGAGGTACGGGAAGAGACCCAGTACTTC.

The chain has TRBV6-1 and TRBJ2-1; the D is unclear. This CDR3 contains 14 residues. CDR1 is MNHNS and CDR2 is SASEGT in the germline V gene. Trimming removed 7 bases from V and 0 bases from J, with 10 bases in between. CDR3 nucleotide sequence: TGTGCCAGCACAGACCACAGCTCCTACAATGAGCAGTTCTTC. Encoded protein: CASTDHSSYNEQFF.

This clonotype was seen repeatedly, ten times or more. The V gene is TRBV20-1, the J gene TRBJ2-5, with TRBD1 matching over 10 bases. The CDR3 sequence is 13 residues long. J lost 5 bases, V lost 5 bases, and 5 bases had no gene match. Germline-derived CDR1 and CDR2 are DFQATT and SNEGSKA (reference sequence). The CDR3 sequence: CSAEDRGRETQYF. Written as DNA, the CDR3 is TGCAGTGCTGAGGACAGGGGGAGGGAGACCCAGTACTTC.

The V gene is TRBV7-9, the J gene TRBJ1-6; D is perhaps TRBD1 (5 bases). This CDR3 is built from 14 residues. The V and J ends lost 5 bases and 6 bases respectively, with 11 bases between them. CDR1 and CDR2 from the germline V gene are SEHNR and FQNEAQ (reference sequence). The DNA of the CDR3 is TGTGCCAGCAGCCAATACGACAGTAATTCACCCCTCCACTTT. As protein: CASSQYDSNSPLHF. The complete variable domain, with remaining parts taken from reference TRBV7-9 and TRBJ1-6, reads DTGVSQNPRHKITKRGQNVTFRCDPISEHNRLYWYRQTLGQGPEFLTYFQNEAQLEKSRLLSDRFSAERPKGSFSTLEIQRTEQGDSAMYLCASSQYDSNSPLHFGNGTRLTVT.

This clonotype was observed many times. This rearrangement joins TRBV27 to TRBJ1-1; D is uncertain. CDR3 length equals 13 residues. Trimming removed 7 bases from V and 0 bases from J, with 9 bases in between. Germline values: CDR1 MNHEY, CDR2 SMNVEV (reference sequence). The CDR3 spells CASMRHMNTEAFF. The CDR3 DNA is TGTGCCAGCATGAGGCACATGAACACTGAAGCTTTCTTT.

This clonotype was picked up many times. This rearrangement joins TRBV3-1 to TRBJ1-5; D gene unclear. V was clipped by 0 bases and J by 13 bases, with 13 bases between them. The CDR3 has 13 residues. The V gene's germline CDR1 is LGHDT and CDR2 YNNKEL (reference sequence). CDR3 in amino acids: CASSQELDAIQHF. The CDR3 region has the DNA TGTGCCAGCAGCCAAGAATTGGACGCCATTCAGCATTTT.

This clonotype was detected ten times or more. The CDR3 spells CSAQGVTDTQYF. Here the CDR3 DNA reads TGCAGTGCTCAAGGGGTAACAGATACGCAGTATTTT. The V gene is TRBV20-1, the J gene TRBJ2-3, with a tentative D call TRBD1 (5 bases). CDR3 length: 12 residues. From germline, CDR1 is DFQATT and CDR2 SNEGSKA (reference sequence). V was trimmed by 5 bases and J by 3 bases, leaving 9 bases between them.

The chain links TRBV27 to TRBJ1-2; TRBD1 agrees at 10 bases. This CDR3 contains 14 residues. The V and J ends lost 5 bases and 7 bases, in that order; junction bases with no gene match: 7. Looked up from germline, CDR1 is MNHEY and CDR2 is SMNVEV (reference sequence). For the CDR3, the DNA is TGTGCCAGCAGTCCGCTGACAGGGGGCAGTGGCTACACCTTC. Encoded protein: CASSPLTGGSGYTF.

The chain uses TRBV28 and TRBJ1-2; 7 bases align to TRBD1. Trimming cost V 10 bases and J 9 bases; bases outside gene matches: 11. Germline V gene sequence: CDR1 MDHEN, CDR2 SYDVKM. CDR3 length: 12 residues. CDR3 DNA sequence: TGTGCCATCCAGACAGGGTCCTGGAGCTACACCTTC. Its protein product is CAIQTGSWSYTF.

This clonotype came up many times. The CDR3 sequence: CASSLPNRTSGETQYF. In DNA form, the CDR3 reads TGTGCCAGCAGCCTCCCAAACAGAACCTCTGGAGAGACCCAGTACTTC. V and J are TRBV7-9 and TRBJ2-5, with D unresolved. This CDR3 comprises 16 residues. Trimming removed 5 bases from V and 4 bases from J, with 20 bases in between. In germline, CDR1 is SEHNR, CDR2 FQNEAQ (reference sequence).

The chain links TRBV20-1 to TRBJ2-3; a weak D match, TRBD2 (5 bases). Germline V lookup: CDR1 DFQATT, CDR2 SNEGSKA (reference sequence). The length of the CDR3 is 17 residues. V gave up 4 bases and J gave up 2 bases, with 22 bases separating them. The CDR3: CSATLERAHRLTDTQYF. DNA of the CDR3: TGCAGTGCTACTCTAGAGAGGGCCCACCGACTCACAGATACGCAGTATTTT.

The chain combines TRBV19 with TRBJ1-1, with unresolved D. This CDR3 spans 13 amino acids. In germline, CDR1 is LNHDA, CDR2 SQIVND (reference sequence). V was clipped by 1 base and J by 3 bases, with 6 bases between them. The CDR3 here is CASSIGVDTEAFF. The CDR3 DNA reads TGTGCCAGTAGTATAGGGGTTGACACTGAAGCTTTCTTT.

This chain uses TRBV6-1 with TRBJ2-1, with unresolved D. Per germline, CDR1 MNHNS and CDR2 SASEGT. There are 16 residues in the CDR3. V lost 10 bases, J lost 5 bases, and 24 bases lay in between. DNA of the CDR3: TGTGCCATTACCAACCATCCCGCTAGGCCCCACAATGAGCAGTTCTTC. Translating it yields CAITNHPARPHNEQFF.